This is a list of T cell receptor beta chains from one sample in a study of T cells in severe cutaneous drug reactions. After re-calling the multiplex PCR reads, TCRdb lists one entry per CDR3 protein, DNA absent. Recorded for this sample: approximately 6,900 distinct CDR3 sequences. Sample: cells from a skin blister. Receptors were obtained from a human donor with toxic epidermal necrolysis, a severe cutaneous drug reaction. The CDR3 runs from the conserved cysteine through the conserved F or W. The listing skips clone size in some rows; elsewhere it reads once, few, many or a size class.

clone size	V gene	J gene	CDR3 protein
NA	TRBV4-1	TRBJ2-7	CASSGTGIPSYEQYF
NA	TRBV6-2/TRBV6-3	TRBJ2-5	CASSFSGKETQYF
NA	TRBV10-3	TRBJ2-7	CASSDWDRGSYEQYF
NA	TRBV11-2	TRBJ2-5	CASSSTGETQYF
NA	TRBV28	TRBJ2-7	CATTGNRYEQYF
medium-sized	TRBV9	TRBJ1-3	CASSAGVLSGNTIYF
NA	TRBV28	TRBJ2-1	CASSLFGGQESSYNEQFF
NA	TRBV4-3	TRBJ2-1	CASSLSGTRDPYNEQFF
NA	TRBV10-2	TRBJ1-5	CASSEFGQYYSNQPQHF
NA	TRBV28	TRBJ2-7	CASSLSVTYEQYF
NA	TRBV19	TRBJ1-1	CARGTANMNTEAFF
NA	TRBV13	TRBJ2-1	CASSIYSSGRAVNNEQFF